This entry lists 6 T cell receptor beta chains sequenced from one sample in a study of beta chain features in type 1 diabetes (dated by TCRdb to the late 2010s). Points the paper makes about the study in general: A moderate but significant shortening of TCRB CDR3 length was observed in type 1 diabetes patients in all four CD4+ subsets.

To prepare the library, the immunoSEQ multiplex PCR assay was applied. The entire isolated RNA was reverse transcribed using the High Capacity cDNA Reverse Transcription Kit, and thus expressed TCRB transcripts were sequenced. The clones in this table, taken by TCRdb from immuneACCESS, are in-frame only. Not every clone is retained; where verified, under half of the shortfall comes from an unresolved V gene, and the cause of the rest is unknown. This sample holds tens of thousands of clones; roughly 69% were observed only once. Jointly, the top ten make up 4.2% of the sample. The antigens of these receptors remain unknown. Sequencing was performed on Tregs from blood. The cell subset or site label on this specimen signifies: regulatory CD4+ T cells. These TCRs come from a man aged 18 to 30 with type 1 diabetes.

This chain joins TRBV28 and TRBJ1-5; D unresolved. The CDR3 is made up of 12 amino acids. Trimming took 7 bases from V and 7 from J, leaving 11 bases between them. Germline assignment: CDR1 MDHEN and CDR2 SYDVKM. This chain's CDR3 is CASTLGGQPQHF. As DNA, the CDR3 is TGTGCCAGCACCCTCGGAGGACAGCCCCAGCATTTT. The full variable domain, rest sourced from reference TRBV28 and TRBJ1-5, is DVKVTQSSRYLVKRTGEKVFLECVQDMDHENMFWYRQDPGLGLRLIYFSYDVKMKEKGDIPEGYSVSREKKERFSLILESASTNQTSMYLCASTLGGQPQHFGDGTRLSIL.

In its sample, this clone was seen a few times. This chain links TRBV5-6 with TRBJ1-4; 8 bases align to TRBD1. Looked up from germline, CDR1 is SGHDT and CDR2 is YYEEEE. CDR3 size: 12 residues. Trimming cost V 2 bases and J 15 bases; bases outside gene matches: 6. CDR3 nucleotides: TGTGCCAGCAGCTTCGCCAGGGGGCGCATGTTTTTT. Protein sequence: CASSFARGRMFF.

This chain joins TRBV27 and TRBJ2-1; D possibly corresponds to TRBD1 (6 bases). V shed 5 bases and J shed 9 bases, with 17 bases lying between them. The CDR3 extends over 14 amino acids. Germline loops: CDR1 MNHEY, CDR2 SMNVEV (reference sequence). The CDR3 bases are TGTGCCAGCAGTGCCGACAGGAGGTTAGGTGAGCAGTTCTTC. Its protein is CASSADRRLGEQFF.

This clone was counted only a few times. The chain joins TRBV9 to TRBJ2-3; 7 bases fit TRBD1. Germline trimming cut 4 bases from V and 3 bases from J; bases unmatched to any gene: 5. The germline V gene encodes CDR1 SGDLS and CDR2 YYNGEE. The CDR3 is made up of 14 amino acids. CDR3 residues: CASSTGDGTDTQYF. CDR3 DNA sequence: TGTGCCAGCAGCACAGGGGACGGAACAGATACGCAGTATTTT.

V and J are TRBV7-2 and TRBJ2-1; the match to TRBD2 covers 8 bases. CDR3 length equals 13 residues. V lost 1 base to trimming and J lost 12 bases; unmatched junction nucleotides: 5. Germline CDR1 SGHTA, CDR2 FQGNSA. CDR3 in DNA: TGTGCCAGCAGCTTAGGGGTTCGGGGGGGGCAGTTCTTC. Encoded protein: CASSLGVRGGQFF.

This clone was counted only a few times. This chain connects TRBV7-2 to TRBJ2-2; 10 bases map to TRBD1. With V trimmed by 5 bases and J by 5 bases, 5 bases remained unmatched. Germline loops: CDR1 SGHTA, CDR2 FQGNSA. CDR3 length: 15 residues. Here the CDR3 reads CASSLPGQGTGELFF. In DNA, the CDR3 is TGTGCCAGCAGCCTCCCGGGACAGGGGACCGGGGAGCTGTTTTTT.